Presented here are 15 T cell receptor beta chains from one specimen sequenced in a study of shared clonotypes between healthy human individuals (dated by TCRdb to the early 2020s). The library was made by the immunoSEQ multiplex PCR assay. In TCRdb, the immuneACCESS table is reduced to in-frame sequences with V and J assigned. These tables do not hold every clone; where another copy was compared, an unresolved V gene accounts for under half, and the others remain unexplained. This sample gives around 500,000 clones in total; about 80% of them show up just once. The ten largest clones add up to 9.5% to 15% of the sample. What was sequenced was PBMCs. These receptors originate from a woman between 40 and 55 years old in good health. Some clones in this sample may be carry-over from other donors' samples.

This sequence joins TRBV28 and TRBJ2-7; 8 bases are shared with TRBD2. Germline V CDR1 and CDR2: MDHEN, SYDVKM. V dropped 8 bases and J dropped 3; count of bases not matched to a gene: 15. The CDR3 is 16 amino acids. CDR3 amino acids: CASRGGSGLGRYEQYF. The CDR3 nucleotides are TGTGCCAGCCGGGGGGGCTCAGGGCTTGGGCGCTACGAGCAGTACTTC.

The table lists this clone with a count of one. CDR3 in DNA: TGTGCCAGCAGTTACGACAGGGCGGGAGGCACTGAAGCTTTCTTT. Its translation is CASSYDRAGGTEAFF. The chain combines TRBV27 with TRBJ1-1; 7 bases agree with TRBD1. This CDR3 contains 15 residues. Germline CDR1 MNHEY, CDR2 SMNVEV (reference sequence). Trimming removed 4 bases from V and 4 bases from J; junction bases left unmatched: 9.

The rearrangement links TRBV27 to TRBJ1-4; 7 nucleotides align to TRBD1. This CDR3 has 16 amino acids. The germline V gene encodes CDR1 MNHEY and CDR2 SMNVEV (reference sequence). Trimming took 2 bases from V and 7 from J; bases not matched to a gene: 10. CDR3 protein: CASSLSDRENGEKLFF. CDR3 coding DNA: TGTGCCAGCAGTTTAAGCGACAGGGAGAATGGTGAAAAACTGTTTTTT.

The chain uses TRBV11-3 and TRBJ1-3, with D uncertain. The CDR3 is 14 amino acids. Trimming left V 5 bases short and J 1 base short, with 9 bases between. Germline values: CDR1 SGHNT, CDR2 YENEEA. The CDR3 sequence: CASSQGRSGNTIYF. The CDR3 coding sequence is TGTGCCAGCAGCCAAGGACGGTCTGGAAACACCATATATTTT.

The chain employs TRBV30 and TRBJ2-1; 8 bases align to TRBD2. Germline V gives CDR1 GTSNPN, CDR2 SVGIG (reference sequence). The CDR3 runs 16 residues. Trimming cost V 2 bases and J 5 bases; bases outside gene matches: 11. CDR3 DNA sequence: TGTGCCTGGAGTAGGCCTAGCGGGCCCACCGACAATGAGCAGTTCTTC. Its protein is CAWSRPSGPTDNEQFF.

V usage is TRBV19 and J usage is TRBJ2-5, with no clear D. This CDR3 comprises 17 residues. Germline values: CDR1 LNHDA, CDR2 SQIVND (reference sequence). Trimming took off 9 bases at V and 1 base at J, with 24 bases between the two ends. This CDR3 reads CARLPTRTAVGQETQYF. CDR3 bases: TGTGCCAGACTTCCCACCCGGACGGCGGTAGGCCAAGAGACCCAGTACTTC.

The chain links TRBV6-5 to TRBJ2-7, with 9 positions matching TRBD1. Germline V gene lookup returns CDR1 MNHEY and CDR2 SVGAGI. CDR3 length: 16 residues. The V gene end was trimmed by 0 bases and the J gene end by 4 bases; junction bases not matched to a gene: 7. The CDR3 spells CASSYSTPGTGYEQYF. CDR3 in DNA: TGTGCCAGCAGTTACTCGACTCCCGGGACAGGGTACGAGCAGTACTTC.

This clone showed up just once. The chain combines TRBV2 with TRBJ2-5; D tentatively fits TRBD1 or TRBD2 (5 bases each). The CDR3 has 15 residues. The germline V gene encodes CDR1 SNHLY and CDR2 FYNNEI. Deletions cut 3 bases from V and 11 bases from J, with 22 bases between. The CDR3 DNA follows: TGTGCCAGCAGTGACAGGCTAGAGGGGATTGGAGAGCAGTACTTC. Its translation is CASSDRLEGIGEQYF.

V gene TRBV27 combines with J gene TRBJ2-7; D is possibly TRBD2 (6 bases). CDR3 length equals 12 residues. Trimming stripped 6 bases from V and 4 bases from J, with 10 bases between. Germline CDR1 reads MNHEY; CDR2 reads SMNVEV (reference sequence). The CDR3 coding sequence is TGTGCCAGCAGCGAGGGAGGTTACGAGCAGTACTTC. This sequence encodes CASSEGGYEQYF.

Details on this clone: A far larger clone is one nucleotide away, so this likely arose from a read error. This specimen includes other DNA sequences encoding the same CDR3. CDR3 loop: CASSELDFSGANVLTF. CDR3 DNA sequence: TGTGCCAGCAGTGAATTGGACTTCTCTGGGGCCAATGTCCTGACTTTC. The rearrangement uses TRBV6-4 and TRBJ2-6; D assignment may be TRBD1 or TRBD2 (5 bases each). The CDR3 sequence is 16 residues long. CDR1 is MRHNA and CDR2 is SNTAGT in the germline V gene.

The rearrangement links TRBV19 to TRBJ1-5; D gene uncertain. This CDR3 contains 12 residues. In germline, CDR1 is LNHDA, CDR2 SQIVND (reference sequence). Trimming took 2 bases from V and 6 from J, leaving 5 bases between them. Written as DNA, the CDR3 is TGTGCCAGTAGTATAATTGGTCAGCCCCAGCATTTT. As protein: CASSIIGQPQHF. The entire variable domain, with the rest obtained from reference TRBV19 and TRBJ1-5, is as follows: DGGITQSPKYLFRKEGQNVTLSCEQNLNHDAMYWYRQDPGQGLRLIYYSQIVNDFQKGDIAEGYSVSREKKESFPLTVTSAQKNPTAFYLCASSIIGQPQHFGDGTRLSIL.

The chain has TRBV2 and TRBJ1-3, with no clear D. The CDR3 is made up of 14 amino acids. CDR1 SNHLY and CDR2 FYNNEI come from the germline V gene. V was pared by 2 bases and J by 8 bases, with 13 bases between. CDR3 nucleotides: TGTGCCAGCAGTGAACGCGGGTACGGGGACACCATATATTTT. This translates into CASSERGYGDTIYF.

Only one count was recorded for this clone. A far larger clone differs by one base, so this is likely a read error. The limits of the CDR3 on the DNA are not certain, so only TCRdb's listed CDR3 is given. The chain has TRBV29-1 and TRBJ1-1; the table's D call, TRBD1, has no DNA check behind it. The CDR3 adds up to 13 amino acids, both ends counted. Germline-derived CDR1 and CDR2 are SQVTM and ANQGSEA. Here the CDR3 reads CSVAQGSGTEALF.

With respect to this clone: A much larger clone lies one base from this, so it may be a read error. The chain uses TRBV6-6 and TRBJ1-2; no definite D call. V gave up 2 bases and J gave up 0 bases, with 4 bases separating them. CDR1 and CDR2 from the germline V gene are MNHNY and SVGAGI (reference sequence). The length of the CDR3 is 13 residues. The CDR3: CASSYGANYGYTF. The CDR3 region has the DNA TGTGCCAGCAGTTACGGGGCTAACTATGGCTACACCTTC.

As concerns this clone: Other DNA sequences within the sample encode an identical CDR3. This chain uses TRBV19 with TRBJ1-5, with D hard to call. Trimming pared 3 bases from V and 4 bases from J, leaving 13 bases between. Germline lookup yields CDR1 LNHDA and CDR2 SQIVND (reference sequence). The CDR3 consists of 15 residues. CDR3 in DNA: TGTGCCAGTAGTATTGGCAGGTCAAGGAATCAGCCCCAGCATTTT. This encodes CASSIGRSRNQPQHF.